This entry describes one T cell receptor beta chain. Lacking the conserved final phenylalanine or tryptophan, this CDR3 likely reflects a read error. The sample is drawn from a study of tumor and adjacent non-tumor tissue in lung cancer. Germline V CDR1 and CDR2: SGHVS, FQNEAQ. With 5 bases clipped from V and 0 bases from J, the junction kept 6 bases outside the gene matches. The CDR3 sequence is 15 residues long. TCRbeta libraries were built with three rounds of nested PCR, modified from ARM-PCR. TCRdb ran MiXCR on the multiplex PCR reads and lists one entry per CDR3 protein. Altogether some 120,000 distinct CDR3 sequences are present, about 66% being singletons, with the ten largest covering more than 10%. The template was RNA from unsorted bulk tissue.

V gene TRBV7-8 combines with J gene TRBJ2-7, with 8 bases matching TRBD1. This clonotype was sampled from a man aged 25-40 years with non-small cell lung cancer. Sequencing was done on a sample of lung tumor tissue. The CDR3 loop reads CASSPVDRDSYEQYL. The CDR3 DNA reads as TGTGCCAGCAGCCCGGTGGACAGGGACTCCTACGAGCAGTACCTC.